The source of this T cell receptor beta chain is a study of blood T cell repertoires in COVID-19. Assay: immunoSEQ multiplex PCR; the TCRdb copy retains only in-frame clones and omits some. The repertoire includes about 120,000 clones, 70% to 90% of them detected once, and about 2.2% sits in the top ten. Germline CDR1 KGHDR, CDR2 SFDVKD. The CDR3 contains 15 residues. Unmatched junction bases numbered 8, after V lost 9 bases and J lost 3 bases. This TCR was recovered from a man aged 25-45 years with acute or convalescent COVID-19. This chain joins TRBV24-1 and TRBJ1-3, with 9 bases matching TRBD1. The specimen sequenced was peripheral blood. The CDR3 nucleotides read TGTGCCACCGTTGGATACAGGGGGCGTGGAAACACCATATATTTT. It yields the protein CATVGYRGRGNTIYF.